The present T cell receptor beta chain was sequenced within a study of Ad26.COV2.S vaccination and SARS-CoV-2 variants. Treatment in this sample: roughly 20 received Ad26.COV2.S at low or high dose, single or two shots; roughly five received placebo; per-sample allocation not given. The samples were gathered on day 63 after the first injection of vaccine or placebo. Sequencing used immunoSEQ multiplex PCR; TCRdb keeps in-frame clones, though not all of them. Among about 440,000 clones listed, less than 95% were seen once. This CDR3 spans 16 amino acids. The ends lost 5 bases at V and 5 bases at J; junction bases unmatched: 12. Germline values: CDR1 MDHEN, CDR2 SYDVKM.

This TCR was sampled from a person between 18 and 59 years old who received the Ad26.COV2.S COVID-19 vaccine or a placebo. The specimen comprised peripheral blood, sampled in a trial of Ad26.COV2.S vaccine versus placebo. J is TRBJ2-5 and V is TRBV28; 9 nucleotides line up with TRBD1. Here the CDR3 DNA reads TGTGCCAGCAGTCCCGGGACAGGGAAAAGGCATGAGACCCAGTACTTC. It encodes CASSPGTGKRHETQYF. Looking up the rest from reference TRBV28 and TRBJ2-5 gives the full variable domain: DVKVTQSSRYLVKRTGEKVFLECVQDMDHENMFWYRQDPGLGLRLIYFSYDVKMKEKGDIPEGYSVSREKKERFSLILESASTNQTSMYLCASSPGTGKRHETQYFGPGTRLLVL.